This T cell receptor (beta chain) was sequenced for a study of blood T cell repertoires in COVID-19. Study context: Acute and convalescent COVID-19 samples came from the United States, Italy and Spain. Nucleic acid was either cDNA or gDNA, and it came from T cells, B-cell-depleted T cells, or PBMCs.

CDR1 SNHLY and CDR2 FYNNEI come from the germline V gene. V lost 7 bases and J lost 13; bases outside the gene matches: 6. The CDR3 has 11 residues. Source study methods: How many nucleated cells were present was estimated from reference gene primer amplification. The protocol was immunoSEQ multiplex PCR, while the TCRdb copy is restricted to in-frame clones and leaves out a portion. V, J and clone size derive from that table, while D and trimming were established from the DNA sequence. The data hold around 95,000 clones, with approximately 80% observed a single time. This clonotype was obtained from a woman in her 70s with acute or convalescent COVID-19. This rearrangement joins TRBV2 to TRBJ1-2; 10 nucleotides match TRBD1. Sequenced sample: peripheral blood. This CDR3 is CASKRDRGSTF. The CDR3 DNA follows: TGTGCCAGCAAGAGGGACAGGGGCAGCACCTTC.